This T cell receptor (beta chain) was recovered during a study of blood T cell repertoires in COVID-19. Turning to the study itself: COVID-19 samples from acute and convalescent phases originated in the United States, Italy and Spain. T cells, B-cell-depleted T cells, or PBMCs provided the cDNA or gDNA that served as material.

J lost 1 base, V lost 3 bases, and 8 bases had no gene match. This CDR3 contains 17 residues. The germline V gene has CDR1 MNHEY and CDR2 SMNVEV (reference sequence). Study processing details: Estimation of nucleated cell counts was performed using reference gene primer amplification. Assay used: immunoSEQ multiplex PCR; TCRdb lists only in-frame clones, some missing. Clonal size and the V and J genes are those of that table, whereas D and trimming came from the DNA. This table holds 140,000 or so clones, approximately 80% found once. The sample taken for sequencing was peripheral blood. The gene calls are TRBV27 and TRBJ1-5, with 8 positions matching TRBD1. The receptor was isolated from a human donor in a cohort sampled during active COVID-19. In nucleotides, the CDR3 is TGTGCCAGCAGTTTTCTCTACAGGGGGTTAAGCAATCAGCCCCAGCATTTT. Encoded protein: CASSFLYRGLSNQPQHF.